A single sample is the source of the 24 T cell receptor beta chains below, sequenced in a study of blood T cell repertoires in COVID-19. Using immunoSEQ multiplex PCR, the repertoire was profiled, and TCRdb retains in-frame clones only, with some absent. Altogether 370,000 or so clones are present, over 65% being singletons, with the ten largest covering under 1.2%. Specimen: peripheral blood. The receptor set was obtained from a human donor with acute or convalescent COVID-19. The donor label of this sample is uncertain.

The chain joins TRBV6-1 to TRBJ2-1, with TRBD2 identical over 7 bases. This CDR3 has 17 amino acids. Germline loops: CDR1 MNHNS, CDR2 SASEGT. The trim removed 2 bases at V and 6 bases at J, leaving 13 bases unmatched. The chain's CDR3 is CASSESTRTSFINEQFF. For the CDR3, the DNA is TGTGCCAGCAGTGAATCCACCCGGACTAGTTTTATCAATGAGCAGTTCTTC.

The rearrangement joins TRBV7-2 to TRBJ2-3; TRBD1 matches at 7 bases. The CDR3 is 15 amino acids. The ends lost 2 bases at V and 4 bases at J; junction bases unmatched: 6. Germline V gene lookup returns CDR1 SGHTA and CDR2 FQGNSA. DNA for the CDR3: TGTGCCAGCAGCTTAATGGGACAGAGGGCAGATACGCAGTATTTT. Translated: CASSLMGQRADTQYF.

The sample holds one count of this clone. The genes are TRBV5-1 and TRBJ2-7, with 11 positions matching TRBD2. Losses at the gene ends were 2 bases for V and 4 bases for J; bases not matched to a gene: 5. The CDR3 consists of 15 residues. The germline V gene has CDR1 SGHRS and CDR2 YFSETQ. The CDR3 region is CASSLLAGGRYEQYF. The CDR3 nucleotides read TGCGCCAGCAGCTTATTAGCGGGAGGGCGTTACGAGCAGTACTTC.

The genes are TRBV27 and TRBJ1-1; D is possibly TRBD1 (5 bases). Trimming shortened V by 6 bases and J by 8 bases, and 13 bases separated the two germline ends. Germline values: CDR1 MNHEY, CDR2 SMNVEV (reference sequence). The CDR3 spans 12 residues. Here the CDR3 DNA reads TGTGCCAGCAGCCCTAGGGGTGGCGAAGCTTTCTTT. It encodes CASSPRGGEAFF.

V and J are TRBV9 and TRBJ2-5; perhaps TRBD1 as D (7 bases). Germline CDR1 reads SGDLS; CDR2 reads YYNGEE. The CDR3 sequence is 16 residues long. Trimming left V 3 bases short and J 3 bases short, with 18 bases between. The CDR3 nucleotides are TGTGCCAGCAGCGCAGCAGGGGGGTGGAGAAAAGAGACCCAGTACTTC. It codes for CASSAAGGWRKETQYF.

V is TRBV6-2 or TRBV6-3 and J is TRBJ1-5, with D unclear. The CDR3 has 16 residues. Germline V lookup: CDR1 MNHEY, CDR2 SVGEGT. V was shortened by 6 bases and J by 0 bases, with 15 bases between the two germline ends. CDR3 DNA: TGTGCCAGCAGCCGTATCCCGGGGAATAGCAATCAGCCCCAGCATTTT. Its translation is CASSRIPGNSNQPQHF.

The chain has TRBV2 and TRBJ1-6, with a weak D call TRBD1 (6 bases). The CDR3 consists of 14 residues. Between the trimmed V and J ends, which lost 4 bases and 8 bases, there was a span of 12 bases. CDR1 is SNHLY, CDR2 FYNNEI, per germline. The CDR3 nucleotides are TGTGCCAGCAGTGGAGGGACATCGGATTCACCCCTCCACTTT. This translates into CASSGGTSDSPLHF.

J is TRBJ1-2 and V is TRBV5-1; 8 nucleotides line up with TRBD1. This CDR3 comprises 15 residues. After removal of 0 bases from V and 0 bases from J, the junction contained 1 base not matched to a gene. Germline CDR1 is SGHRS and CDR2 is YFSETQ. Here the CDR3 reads CASSLEQGANYGYTF. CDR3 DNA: TGCGCCAGCAGCTTGGAACAGGGGGCTAACTATGGCTACACCTTC.

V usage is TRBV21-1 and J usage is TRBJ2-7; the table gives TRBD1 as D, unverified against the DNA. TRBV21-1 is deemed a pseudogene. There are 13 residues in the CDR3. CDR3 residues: CASSKEGHYEQYF. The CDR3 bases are TGTGCCAGCAGCAAAGAGGGGCACTACGAGCAGTACTTC.

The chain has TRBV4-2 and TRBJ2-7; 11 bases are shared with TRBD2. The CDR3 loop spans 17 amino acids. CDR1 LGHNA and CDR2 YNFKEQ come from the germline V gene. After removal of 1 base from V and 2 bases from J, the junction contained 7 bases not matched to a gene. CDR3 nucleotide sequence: TGTGCCAGCAGCCAAGCACTAGCGGGAGACAGTGCCTACGAGCAGTACTTC. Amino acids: CASSQALAGDSAYEQYF.

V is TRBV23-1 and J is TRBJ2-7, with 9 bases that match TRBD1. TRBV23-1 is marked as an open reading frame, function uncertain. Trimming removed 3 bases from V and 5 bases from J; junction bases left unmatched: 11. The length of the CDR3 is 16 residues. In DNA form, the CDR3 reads TGCGCCAGCAGTCACCTCCCGGACAGGGGCGCGGACGAGCAGTACTTC. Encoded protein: CASSHLPDRGADEQYF.

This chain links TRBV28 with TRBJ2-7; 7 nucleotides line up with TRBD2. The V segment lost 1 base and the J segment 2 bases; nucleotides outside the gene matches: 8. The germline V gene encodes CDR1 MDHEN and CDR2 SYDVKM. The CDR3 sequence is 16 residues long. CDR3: CASSLLSGGRAYEQYF. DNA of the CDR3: TGTGCCAGCAGTTTATTATCCGGCGGGAGAGCCTACGAGCAGTACTTC.

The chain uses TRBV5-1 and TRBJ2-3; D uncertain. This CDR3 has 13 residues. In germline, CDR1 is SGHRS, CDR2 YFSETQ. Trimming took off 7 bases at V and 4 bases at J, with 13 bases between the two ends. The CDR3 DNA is TGCGCCAGCGGCCCCGGAGTCCCAGATACGCAGTATTTT. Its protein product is CASGPGVPDTQYF.

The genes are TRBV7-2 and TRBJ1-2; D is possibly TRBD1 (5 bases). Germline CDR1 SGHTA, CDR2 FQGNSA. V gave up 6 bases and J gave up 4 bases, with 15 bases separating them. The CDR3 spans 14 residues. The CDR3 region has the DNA TGTGCCAGCAGAGCCCAGGGTAGCCTCTATGGCTACACCTTC. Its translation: CASRAQGSLYGYTF.

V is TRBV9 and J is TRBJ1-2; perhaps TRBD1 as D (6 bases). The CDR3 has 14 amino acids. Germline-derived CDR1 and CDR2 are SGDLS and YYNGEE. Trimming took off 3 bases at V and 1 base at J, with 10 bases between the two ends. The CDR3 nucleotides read TGTGCCAGCAGCGCACCAGGGGTTAACTATGGCTACACCTTC. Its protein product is CASSAPGVNYGYTF.

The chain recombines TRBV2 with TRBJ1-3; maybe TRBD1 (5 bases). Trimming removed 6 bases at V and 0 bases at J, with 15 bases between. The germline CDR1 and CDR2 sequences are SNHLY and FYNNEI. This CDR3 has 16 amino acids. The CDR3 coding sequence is TGTGCCAGCAGCCTCCAACAGGTTATCTCTGGAAACACCATATATTTT. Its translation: CASSLQQVISGNTIYF.

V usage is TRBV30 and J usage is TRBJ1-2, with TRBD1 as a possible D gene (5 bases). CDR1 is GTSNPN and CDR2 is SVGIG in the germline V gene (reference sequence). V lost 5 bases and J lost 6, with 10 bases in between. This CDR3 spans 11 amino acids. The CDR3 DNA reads TGTGCCTGGCACCAGGGCCATGGCTACACCTTC. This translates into CAWHQGHGYTF.

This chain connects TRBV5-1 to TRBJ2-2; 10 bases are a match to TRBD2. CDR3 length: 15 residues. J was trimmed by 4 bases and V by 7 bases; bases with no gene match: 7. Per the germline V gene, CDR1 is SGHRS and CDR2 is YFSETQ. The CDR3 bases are TGCGCCAGCCGCGAGCGGGAGGGACTCACCGGGGAGCTGTTTTTT. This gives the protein CASREREGLTGELFF.

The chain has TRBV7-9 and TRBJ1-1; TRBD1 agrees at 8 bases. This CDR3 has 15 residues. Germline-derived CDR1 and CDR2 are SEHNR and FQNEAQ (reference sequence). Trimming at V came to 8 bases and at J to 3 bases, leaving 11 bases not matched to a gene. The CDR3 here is CASVDLDRAYTEAFF. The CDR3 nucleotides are TGTGCCAGCGTTGACTTGGACAGGGCTTACACTGAAGCTTTCTTT.

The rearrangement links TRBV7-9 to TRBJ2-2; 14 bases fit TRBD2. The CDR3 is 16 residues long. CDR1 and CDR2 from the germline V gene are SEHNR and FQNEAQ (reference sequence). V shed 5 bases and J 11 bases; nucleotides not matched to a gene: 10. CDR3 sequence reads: CASSQKGTSGSSELFF. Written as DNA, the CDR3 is TGTGCCAGCAGCCAAAAGGGGACTAGCGGGAGCTCAGAGCTGTTTTTT.

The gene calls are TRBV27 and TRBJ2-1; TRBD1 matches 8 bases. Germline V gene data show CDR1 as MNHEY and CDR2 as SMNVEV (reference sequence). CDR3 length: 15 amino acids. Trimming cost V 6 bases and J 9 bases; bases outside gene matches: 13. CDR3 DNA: TGTGCCAGCAGCATGGGACAGGTGCTGCTTAGTGAGCAGTTCTTC. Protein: CASSMGQVLLSEQFF.

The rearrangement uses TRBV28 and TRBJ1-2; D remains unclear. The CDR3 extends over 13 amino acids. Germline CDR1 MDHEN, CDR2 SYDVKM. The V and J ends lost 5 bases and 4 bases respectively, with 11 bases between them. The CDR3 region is CASSKQNSYGYTF. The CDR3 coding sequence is TGTGCCAGCAGTAAACAGAACTCCTATGGCTACACCTTC.

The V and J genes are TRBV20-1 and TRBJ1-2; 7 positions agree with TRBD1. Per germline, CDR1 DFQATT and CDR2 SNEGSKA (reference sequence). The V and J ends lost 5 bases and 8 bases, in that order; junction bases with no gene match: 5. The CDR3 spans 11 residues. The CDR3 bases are TGCAGTGCTGGGGGACAGAGGGGCTACACCTTC. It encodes CSAGGQRGYTF.

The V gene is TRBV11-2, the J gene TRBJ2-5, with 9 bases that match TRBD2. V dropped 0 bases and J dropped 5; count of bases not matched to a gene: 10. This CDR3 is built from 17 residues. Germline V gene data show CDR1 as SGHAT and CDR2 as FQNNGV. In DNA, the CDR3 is TGTGCCAGCAGCTTAGATACCCCGCTAGCGGGAACGGAGACCCAGTACTTC. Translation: CASSLDTPLAGTETQYF.